This note documents a single T cell receptor beta chain sequence. The source of the sample is a study of T cells after somatic rescue of genetic block. V was clipped by 3 bases and J by 3 bases, with 8 bases between them. CDR3 length equals 12 residues. Germline V CDR1 and CDR2: GTSNPN, SVGIG (reference sequence). The table came from immunoSEQ multiplex PCR; TCRdb's copy has only in-frame clones and leaves some out. The sample contains tens of thousands of clones, about nine tenths of which appear only once. The source is a young woman. The V and J genes are TRBV30 and TRBJ1-1; D gene ambiguous. Sequencing used peripheral blood mononuclear cells (PBMCs). CDR3 sequence reads: CAWRMAYTEAFF. DNA for the CDR3: TGTGCCTGGAGGATGGCTTACACTGAAGCTTTCTTT.